Listed here are 14 T cell receptor beta chains from one sample, sequenced in a study of tumor-infiltrating lymphocytes in primary liver carcinoma. Germline DNA was also extracted, with blood RNA taken from unsorted whole blood. The template, 450 to 650 ng total RNA, yielded TCR beta cDNA made with a constant-region primer. The TCR beta library was amplified through three nested multiplex PCR rounds in a modified ARM-PCR procedure. Amplification in the first two PCR rounds was performed using TRBV1-TRBV30 forward primers and a C-beta reverse primer for 10 cycles each. TCRdb reanalysed the multiplex PCR reads using MiXCR and keeps one entry per CDR3 protein. The data contain approximately 300,000 distinct CDR3 sequences, 65% of them singletons. Sample: peripheral blood. Receptors were obtained from a man aged 40-49 years with primary liver carcinoma and hepatitis B virus infection.

This chain connects TRBV6-5 to TRBJ1-1; D call uncertain. CDR1 is MNHEY, CDR2 SVGAGI, per germline. CDR3 length: 14 amino acids. CDR3 bases: TGTCCCATCAGTTACTCGTCCGGTCACACTGAAGCTTTCTTT. Protein sequence: CPISYSSGHTEAFF.

The genes are TRBV6-2 or TRBV6-3 and TRBJ2-1; weak D call: TRBD1 (6 bases). The V end was cut by 5 bases, the J end by 0 bases, with 11 bases between. The CDR3 runs 15 residues. Looked up from germline, CDR1 is MNHEY and CDR2 is SVGEGT. The CDR3 DNA follows: TGTGCCAGCAGTATCAGGGGCGGCTCCTACAATGAGCAGTTCTTC. This codes for CASSIRGGSYNEQFF.

This clonotype was recorded a few times. The chain employs TRBV5-6 and TRBJ2-2; D may match TRBD1 or TRBD2 (5 bases each). Germline lookup yields CDR1 SGHDT and CDR2 YYEEEE. V lost 1 base and J lost 6, with 7 bases in between. The CDR3 covers 13 residues. The CDR3 reads CASSLLGPGELFF. CDR3 nucleotide sequence: TGTGCCAGCAGCTTGCTGGGACCCGGGGAGCTGTTTTTT. The entire variable domain, with the rest obtained from reference TRBV5-6 and TRBJ2-2, is as follows: DAGVTQSPTHLIKTRGQQVTLRCSPKSGHDTVSWYQQALGQGPQFIFQYYEEEERQRGNFPDRFSGHQFPNYSSELNVNALLLGDSALYLCASSLLGPGELFFGEGSRLTVL.

The count of this clonotype is one. The chain employs TRBV6-2 or TRBV6-3 and TRBJ1-5; weak D call: TRBD1 (5 bases). V lost 2 bases, J lost 7 bases, and 12 bases lay in between. CDR1 and CDR2 (germline): MNHEY, SVGEGT. The CDR3 is made up of 14 amino acids. The CDR3: CASSYGGTGQPQHF. Here the CDR3 DNA reads TGTGCCAGCAGTTACGGGGGGACTGGGCAGCCCCAGCATTTT.

This clonotype was detected ten times or more. The V gene is TRBV11-2, the J gene TRBJ2-1; weak D call: TRBD1 (5 bases). The CDR3 is 16 residues long. Germline assignment: CDR1 SGHAT and CDR2 FQNNGV. V lost 0 bases to trimming and J lost 5 bases, with 14 bases between them. The CDR3 bases are TGTGCCAGCAGCTTAGATCTAGGGGTGAAAGACAATGAGCAGTTCTTC. Translation: CASSLDLGVKDNEQFF.

Ten or more counts support this clonotype. The chain combines TRBV29-1 with TRBJ1-4; D remains unclear. The germline V gene encodes CDR1 SQVTM and CDR2 ANQGSEA. This CDR3 has 14 amino acids. The V end was cut by 5 bases, the J end by 1 base, with 11 bases between. CDR3 amino acids: CSVPTSGTNEKLFF. The CDR3 nucleotides read TGCAGCGTTCCAACATCGGGAACTAATGAAAAACTGTTTTTT.

Concerning this clonotype: One junction end disagrees with the germline gene, perhaps due to a read error. The chain couples TRBV6-1 to TRBJ2-1, with D possibly TRBD1 on 6 matching bases. Germline lookup yields CDR1 MNHNS and CDR2 SASEGT. This CDR3 contains 15 residues. CDR3 nucleotides: TGTGCCAGCAGTCTGGGGGCTAGCCGCTACAATGAACAGTTCTTC. This codes for CASSLGASRYNEQFF.

The rearrangement links TRBV5-6 to TRBJ1-2, with 8 bases lining up with TRBD1. V shed 4 bases, J shed 8 bases, and the junction held 7 bases outside the gene matches. Germline loops: CDR1 SGHDT, CDR2 YYEEEE. This CDR3 is built from 13 residues. The DNA for the CDR3 is TGTGCCAGCAGCCCCCGGACAGGGAAAGGCTACACCTTC. Translating gives CASSPRTGKGYTF.

The V call is TRBV20-1, the J call TRBJ2-7; D unresolved. V lost 0 bases to trimming and J lost 2 bases, with 14 bases between them. CDR1 DFQATT and CDR2 SNEGSKA come from the germline V gene (reference sequence). The CDR3 extends over 15 amino acids. The CDR3 DNA is TGCAGTGCTAGAGATGTTGGAGAACGGGCCTACGAGCAGTACTTC. The encoded protein is CSARDVGERAYEQYF.

For this clonotype: The CDR3 does not end in the conserved phenylalanine or tryptophan, so this is likely a read error. The chain links TRBV4-3 to TRBJ2-3; D gene uncertain. Germline V gene data show CDR1 as LGHNA and CDR2 as YSLEER. This CDR3 spans 14 amino acids. Trimming left V 7 bases short and J 2 bases short, with 13 bases between. The CDR3 is CASNQQFDTDTQYS. Here the CDR3 DNA reads TGCGCCAGCAACCAGCAGTTTGACACAGATACGCAGTATTCT.

With respect to this clonotype: A junction end diverges from the germline sequence, so it may reflect a read error. The rearrangement joins TRBV28 to TRBJ2-2, with D tentatively TRBD2 (6 bases). CDR3 length: 14 residues. Germline-derived CDR1 and CDR2 are MDHEN and SYDVKM. The CDR3 DNA is TGTGCCAGCAGTGTGGGTGGTGGAACCGGGGGGCTGTTTTTT. Amino acid sequence: CASSVGGGTGGLFF.

The chain is built from TRBV11-2 and TRBJ2-5, with a tentative D call TRBD2 (5 bases). The V end was cut by 0 bases, the J end by 5 bases, with 16 bases between. Germline V gene sequence: CDR1 SGHAT, CDR2 FQNNGV. The CDR3 is made up of 16 amino acids. This chain's CDR3 is CASSLESGKSMETQYF. The CDR3 coding sequence is TGTGCCAGCAGCTTAGAATCCGGGAAGTCGATGGAGACCCAGTACTTC.

CDR3 sequence reads: CASRYPGLAGSNEQFF. CDR3 in DNA: TGTGCCAGTAGATACCCGGGACTAGCGGGATCCAATGAGCAGTTCTTC. J is TRBJ2-1 and V is TRBV7-3; 13 positions match TRBD2. The CDR3 has 16 amino acids. With V trimmed by 9 bases and J by 6 bases, 11 bases remained unmatched. Germline values: CDR1 SGHTA, CDR2 FQGTGA.

In this sample, this clonotype turned up many times. V usage is TRBV6-6 and J usage is TRBJ1-5, with D possibly matching TRBD1 (5 bases). Germline CDR1 is MNHNY and CDR2 is SVGAGI (reference sequence). There are 15 residues in the CDR3. V was cut by 5 bases and J by 5 bases, with 16 bases left in between. The CDR3 bases are TGTGCCAGCAGTCTAAGGCAGGGAAGCGATCAGCCCCAGCATTTT. As protein: CASSLRQGSDQPQHF.